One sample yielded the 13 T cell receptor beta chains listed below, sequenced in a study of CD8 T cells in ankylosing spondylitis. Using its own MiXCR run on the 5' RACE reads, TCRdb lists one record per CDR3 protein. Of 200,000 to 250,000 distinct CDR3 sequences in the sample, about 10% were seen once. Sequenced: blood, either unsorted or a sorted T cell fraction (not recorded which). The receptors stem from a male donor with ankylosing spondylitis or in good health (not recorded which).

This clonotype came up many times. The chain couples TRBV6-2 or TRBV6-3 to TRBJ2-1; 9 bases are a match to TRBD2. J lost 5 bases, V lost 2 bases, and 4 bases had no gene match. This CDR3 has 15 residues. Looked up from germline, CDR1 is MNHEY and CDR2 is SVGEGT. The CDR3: CASSYGAGGDNEQFF. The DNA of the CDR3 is TGTGCCAGCAGTTACGGAGCGGGGGGCGACAATGAGCAGTTCTTC.

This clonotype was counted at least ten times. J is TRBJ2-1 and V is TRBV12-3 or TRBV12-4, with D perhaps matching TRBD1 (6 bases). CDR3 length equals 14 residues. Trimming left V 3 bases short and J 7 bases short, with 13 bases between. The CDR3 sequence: CASSLTAGENEQFF. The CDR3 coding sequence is TGTGCCAGCAGTTTGACCGCAGGGGAAAATGAGCAGTTCTTC.

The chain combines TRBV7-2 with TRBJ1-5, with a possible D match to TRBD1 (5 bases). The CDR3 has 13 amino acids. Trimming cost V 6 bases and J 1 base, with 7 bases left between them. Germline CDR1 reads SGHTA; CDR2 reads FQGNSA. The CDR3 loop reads CASRGDSNQPQHF. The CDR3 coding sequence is TGTGCCAGCAGGGGGGACAGCAATCAGCCCCAGCATTTT.

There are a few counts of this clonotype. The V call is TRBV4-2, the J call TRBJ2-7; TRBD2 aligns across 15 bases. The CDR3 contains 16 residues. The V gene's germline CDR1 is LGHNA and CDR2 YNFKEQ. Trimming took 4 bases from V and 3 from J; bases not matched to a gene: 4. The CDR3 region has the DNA TGTGCCAGCAGCCGACCGGGACTAGCGGGGGGCTACGAGCAGTACTTC. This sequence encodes CASSRPGLAGGYEQYF.

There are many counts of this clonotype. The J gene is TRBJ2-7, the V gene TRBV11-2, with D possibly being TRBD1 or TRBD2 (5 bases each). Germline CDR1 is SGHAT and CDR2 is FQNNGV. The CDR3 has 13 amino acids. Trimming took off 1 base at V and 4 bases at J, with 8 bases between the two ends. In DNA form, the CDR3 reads TGTGCCAGCAGCTTAGTGGGGGTGTACGAGCAGTACTTC. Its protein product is CASSLVGVYEQYF. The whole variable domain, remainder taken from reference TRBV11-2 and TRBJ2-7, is EAGVAQSPRYKIIEKRQSVAFWCNPISGHATLYWYQQILGQGPKLLIQFQNNGVVDDSQLPKDRFSAERLKGVDSTLKIQPAKLEDSAVYLCASSLVGVYEQYFGPGTRLTVT.

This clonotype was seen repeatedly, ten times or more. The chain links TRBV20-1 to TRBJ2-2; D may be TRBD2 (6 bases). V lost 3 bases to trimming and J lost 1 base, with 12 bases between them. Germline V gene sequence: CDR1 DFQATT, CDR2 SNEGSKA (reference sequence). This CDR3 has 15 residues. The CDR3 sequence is CSARDSGLNTGELFF. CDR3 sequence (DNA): TGCAGTGCTAGGGATAGCGGATTGAACACCGGGGAGCTGTTTTTT.

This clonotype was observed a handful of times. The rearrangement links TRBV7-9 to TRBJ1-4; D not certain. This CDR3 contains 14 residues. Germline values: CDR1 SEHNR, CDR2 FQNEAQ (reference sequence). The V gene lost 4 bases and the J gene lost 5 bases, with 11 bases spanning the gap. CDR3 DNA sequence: TGTGCCAGCAGCTCGGCCTCTACCAATGAAAAACTGTTTTTT. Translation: CASSSASTNEKLFF. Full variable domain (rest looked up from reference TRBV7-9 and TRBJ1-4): DTGVSQNPRHKITKRGQNVTFRCDPISEHNRLYWYRQTLGQGPEFLTYFQNEAQLEKSRLLSDRFSAERPKGSFSTLEIQRTEQGDSAMYLCASSSASTNEKLFFGSGTQLSVL.

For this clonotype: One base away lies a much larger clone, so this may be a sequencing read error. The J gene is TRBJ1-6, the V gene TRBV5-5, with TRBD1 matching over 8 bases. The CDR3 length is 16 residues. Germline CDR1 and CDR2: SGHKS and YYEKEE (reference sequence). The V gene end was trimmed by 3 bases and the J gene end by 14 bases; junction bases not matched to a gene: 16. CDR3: CASSSLLGQVFSTLHF. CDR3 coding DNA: TGTGCCAGCAGCTCTCTGCTGGGACAGGTCTTTTCCACCCTCCACTTT.

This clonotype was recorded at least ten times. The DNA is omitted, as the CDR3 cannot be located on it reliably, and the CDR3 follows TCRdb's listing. The CDR3 spells CASTSGPSSYEQYF. The V and J genes are TRBV3-1 and TRBJ2-7. The CDR3 is made up of 14 amino acids, end residues included. Germline V CDR1 and CDR2: LGHDT, YNNKEL (reference sequence).

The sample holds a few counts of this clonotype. CDR3 nucleotide sequence: TGTGCCAGCAGCACCGGGACTCCCCATAGCAGCGAGCAGTACTTC. Its translation is CASSTGTPHSSEQYF. The chain has TRBV11-2 and TRBJ2-7; TRBD2 is a possible D gene (6 bases). Trimming stripped 5 bases from V and 6 bases from J, with 20 bases between. Looked up from germline, CDR1 is SGHAT and CDR2 is FQNNGV. This CDR3 is 15 amino acids long.

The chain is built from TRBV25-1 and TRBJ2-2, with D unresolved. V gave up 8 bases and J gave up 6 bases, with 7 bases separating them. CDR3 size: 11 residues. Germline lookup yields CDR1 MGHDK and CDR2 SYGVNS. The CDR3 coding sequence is TGTGCCAGCCAGGTAGCCGGGGAGCTGTTTTTT. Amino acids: CASQVAGELFF.

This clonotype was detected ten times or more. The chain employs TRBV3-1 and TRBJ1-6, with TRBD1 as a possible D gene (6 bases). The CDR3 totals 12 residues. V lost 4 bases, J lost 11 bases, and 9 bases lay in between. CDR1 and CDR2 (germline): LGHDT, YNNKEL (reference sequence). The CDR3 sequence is CASSRGGTPLHF. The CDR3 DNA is TGTGCCAGCAGCCGAGGGGGTACACCCCTCCACTTT.

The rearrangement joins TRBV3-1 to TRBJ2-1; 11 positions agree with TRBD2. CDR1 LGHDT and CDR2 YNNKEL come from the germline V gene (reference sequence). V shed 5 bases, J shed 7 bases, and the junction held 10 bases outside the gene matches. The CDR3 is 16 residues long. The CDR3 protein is CASSTRGSGGANEQFF. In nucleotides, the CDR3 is TGTGCCAGCAGCACTCGGGGTAGCGGGGGGGCAAATGAGCAGTTCTTC.